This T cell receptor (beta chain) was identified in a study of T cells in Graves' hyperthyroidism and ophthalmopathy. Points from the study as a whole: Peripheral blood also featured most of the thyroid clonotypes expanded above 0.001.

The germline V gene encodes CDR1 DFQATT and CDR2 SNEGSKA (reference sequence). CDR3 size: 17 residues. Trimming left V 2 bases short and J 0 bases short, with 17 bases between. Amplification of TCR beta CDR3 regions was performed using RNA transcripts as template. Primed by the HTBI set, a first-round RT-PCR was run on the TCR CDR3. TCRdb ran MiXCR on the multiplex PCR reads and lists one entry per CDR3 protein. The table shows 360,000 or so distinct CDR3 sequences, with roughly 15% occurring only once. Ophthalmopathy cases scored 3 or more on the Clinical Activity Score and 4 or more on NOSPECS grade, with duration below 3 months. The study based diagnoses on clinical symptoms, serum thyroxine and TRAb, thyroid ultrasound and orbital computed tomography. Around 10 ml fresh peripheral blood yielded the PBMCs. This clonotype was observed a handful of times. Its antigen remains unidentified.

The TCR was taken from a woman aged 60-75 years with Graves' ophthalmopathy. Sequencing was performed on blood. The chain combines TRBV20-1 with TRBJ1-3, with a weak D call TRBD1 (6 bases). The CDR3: CSARRAGTRISGNTIYF. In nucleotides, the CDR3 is TGCAGTGCTAGAAGGGCCGGGACACGGATCTCTGGAAACACCATATATTTT.